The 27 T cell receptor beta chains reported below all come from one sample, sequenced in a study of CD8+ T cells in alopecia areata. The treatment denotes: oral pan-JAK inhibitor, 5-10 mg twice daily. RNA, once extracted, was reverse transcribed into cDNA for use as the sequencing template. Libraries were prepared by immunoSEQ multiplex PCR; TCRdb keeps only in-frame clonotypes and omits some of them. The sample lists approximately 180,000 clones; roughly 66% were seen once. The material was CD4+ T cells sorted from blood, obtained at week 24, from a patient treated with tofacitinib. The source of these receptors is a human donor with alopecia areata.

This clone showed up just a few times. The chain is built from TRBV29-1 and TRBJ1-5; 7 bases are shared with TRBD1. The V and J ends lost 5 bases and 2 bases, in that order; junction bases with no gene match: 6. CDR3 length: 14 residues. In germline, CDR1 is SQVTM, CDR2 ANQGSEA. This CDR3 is CSVRDRAGNQPQHF. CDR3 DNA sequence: TGCAGCGTTCGCGACAGGGCTGGCAATCAGCCCCAGCATTTT.

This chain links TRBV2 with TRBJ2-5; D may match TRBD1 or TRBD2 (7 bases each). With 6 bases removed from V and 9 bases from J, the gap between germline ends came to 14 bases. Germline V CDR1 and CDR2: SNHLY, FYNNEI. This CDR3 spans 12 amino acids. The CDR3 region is CASSARGRAQYF. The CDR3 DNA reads TGTGCCAGCAGCGCCAGGGGGAGGGCCCAGTACTTC.

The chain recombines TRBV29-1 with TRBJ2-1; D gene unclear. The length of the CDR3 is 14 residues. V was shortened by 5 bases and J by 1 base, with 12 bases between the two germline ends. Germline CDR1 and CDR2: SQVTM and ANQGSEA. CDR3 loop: CSVYTETSYNEQFF. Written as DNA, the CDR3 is TGCAGCGTTTATACGGAGACATCCTACAATGAGCAGTTCTTC.

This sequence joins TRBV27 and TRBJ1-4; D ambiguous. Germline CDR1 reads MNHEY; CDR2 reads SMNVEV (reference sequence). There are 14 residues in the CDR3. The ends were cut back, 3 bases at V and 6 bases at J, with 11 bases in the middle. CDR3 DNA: TGTGCCAGCAGTTTCGGTATCAAGCATGAAAAACTGTTTTTT. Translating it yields CASSFGIKHEKLFF.

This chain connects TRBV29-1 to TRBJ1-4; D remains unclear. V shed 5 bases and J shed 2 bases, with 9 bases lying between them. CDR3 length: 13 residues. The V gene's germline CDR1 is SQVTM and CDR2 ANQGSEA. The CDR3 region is CSVLWRTNEKLFF. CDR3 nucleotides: TGCAGCGTTCTCTGGAGGACTAATGAAAAACTGTTTTTT.

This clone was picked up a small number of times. CDR3 coding DNA: TGTGCCAGTAGTAGATCCGGGGGTTCCACAGATACGCAGTATTTT. Translating gives CASSRSGGSTDTQYF. The chain recombines TRBV19 with TRBJ2-3, with D possibly matching TRBD2 (6 bases). From germline, CDR1 is LNHDA and CDR2 SQIVND (reference sequence). V gave up 4 bases and J gave up 2 bases, with 13 bases separating them. The CDR3 totals 15 residues.

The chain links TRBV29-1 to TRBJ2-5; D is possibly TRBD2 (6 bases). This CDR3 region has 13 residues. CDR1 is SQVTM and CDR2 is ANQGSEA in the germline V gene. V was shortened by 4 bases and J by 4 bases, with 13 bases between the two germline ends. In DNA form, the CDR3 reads TGCAGCGTTGGTTGGCCCGGGGGAGAGACCCAGTACTTC. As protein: CSVGWPGGETQYF.

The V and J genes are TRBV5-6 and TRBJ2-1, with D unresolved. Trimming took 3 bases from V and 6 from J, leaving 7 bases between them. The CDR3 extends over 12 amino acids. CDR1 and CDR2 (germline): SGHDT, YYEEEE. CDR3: CASSSSLNEQFF. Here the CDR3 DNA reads TGTGCCAGCAGCTCCTCTCTCAATGAGCAGTTCTTC.

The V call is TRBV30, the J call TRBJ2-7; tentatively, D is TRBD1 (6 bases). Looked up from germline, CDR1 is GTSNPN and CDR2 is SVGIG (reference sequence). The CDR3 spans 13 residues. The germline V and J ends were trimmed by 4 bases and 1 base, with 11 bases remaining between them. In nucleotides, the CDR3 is TGTGCCTGGAACAGGGATCAGTCCTACGAGCAGTACTTC. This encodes CAWNRDQSYEQYF.

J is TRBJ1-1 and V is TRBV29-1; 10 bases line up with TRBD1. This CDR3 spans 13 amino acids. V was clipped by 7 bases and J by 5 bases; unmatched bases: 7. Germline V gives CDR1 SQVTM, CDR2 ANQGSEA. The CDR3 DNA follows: TGCAGCGCTGAGGGGGGACAGGGGACTGAAGCTTTCTTT. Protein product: CSAEGGQGTEAFF.

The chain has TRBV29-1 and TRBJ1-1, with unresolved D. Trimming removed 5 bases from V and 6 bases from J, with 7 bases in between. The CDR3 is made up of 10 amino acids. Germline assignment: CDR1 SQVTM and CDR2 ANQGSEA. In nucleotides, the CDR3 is TGCAGCGTTAAGGTGTCTGAAGCTTTCTTT. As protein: CSVKVSEAFF.

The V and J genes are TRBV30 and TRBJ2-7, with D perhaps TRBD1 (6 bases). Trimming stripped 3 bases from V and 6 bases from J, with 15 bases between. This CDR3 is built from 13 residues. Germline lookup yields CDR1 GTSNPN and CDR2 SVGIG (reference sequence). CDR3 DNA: TGTGCCTGGAGCGGACAGCTTTCGGGCGAGCAGTACTTC. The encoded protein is CAWSGQLSGEQYF.

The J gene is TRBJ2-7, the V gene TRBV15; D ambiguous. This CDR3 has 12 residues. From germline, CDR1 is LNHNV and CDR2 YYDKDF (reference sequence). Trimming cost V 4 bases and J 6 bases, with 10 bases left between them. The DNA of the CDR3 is TGTGCCACCAGCACGTCCCTCTCCGAGCAGTACTTC. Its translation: CATSTSLSEQYF.

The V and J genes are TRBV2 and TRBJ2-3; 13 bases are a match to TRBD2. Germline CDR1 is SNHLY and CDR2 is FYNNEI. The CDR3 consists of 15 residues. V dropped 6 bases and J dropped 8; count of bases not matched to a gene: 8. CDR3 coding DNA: TGTGCCAGCAGGACCGGGACTAGCGGGGTCGGTACGCAGTATTTT. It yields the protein CASRTGTSGVGTQYF.

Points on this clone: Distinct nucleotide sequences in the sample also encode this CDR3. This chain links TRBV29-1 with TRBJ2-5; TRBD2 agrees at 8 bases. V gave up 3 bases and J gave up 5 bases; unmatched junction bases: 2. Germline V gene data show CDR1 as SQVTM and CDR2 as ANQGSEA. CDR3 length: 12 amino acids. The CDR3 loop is CSVDPSGETQYF. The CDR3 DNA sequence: TGCAGCGTTGACCCTAGCGGGGAGACCCAGTACTTC.

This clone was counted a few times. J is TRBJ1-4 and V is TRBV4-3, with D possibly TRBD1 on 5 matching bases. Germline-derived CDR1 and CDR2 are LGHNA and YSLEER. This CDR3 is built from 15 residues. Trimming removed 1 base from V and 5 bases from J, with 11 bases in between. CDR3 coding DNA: TGCGCCAGCAGCCAAGGGACAAACGCAAATGAAAAACTGTTTTTT. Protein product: CASSQGTNANEKLFF.

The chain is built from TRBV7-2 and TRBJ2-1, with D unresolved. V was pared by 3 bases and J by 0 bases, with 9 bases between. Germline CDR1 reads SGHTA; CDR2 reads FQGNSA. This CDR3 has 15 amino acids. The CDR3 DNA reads TGTGCCAGCAGCTTGGCCACGGGCTCCTACAATGAGCAGTTCTTC. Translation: CASSLATGSYNEQFF.

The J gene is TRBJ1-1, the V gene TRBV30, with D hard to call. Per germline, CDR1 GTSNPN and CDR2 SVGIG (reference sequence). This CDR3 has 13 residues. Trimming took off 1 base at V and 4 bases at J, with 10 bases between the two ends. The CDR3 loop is CAWSGWAPTEAFF. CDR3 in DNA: TGTGCCTGGAGTGGGTGGGCTCCCACTGAAGCTTTCTTT.

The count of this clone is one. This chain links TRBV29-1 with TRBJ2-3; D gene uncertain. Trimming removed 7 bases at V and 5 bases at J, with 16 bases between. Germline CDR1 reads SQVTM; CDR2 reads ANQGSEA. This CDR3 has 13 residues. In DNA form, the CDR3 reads TGCAGCGCTGGCCCACCAAGAGAAGATACGCAGTATTTT. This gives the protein CSAGPPREDTQYF.

In nucleotides, the CDR3 is TGTGCCAGCAGCGGGACAGGGTCGTCTGAAAAACTGTTTTTT. Translating gives CASSGTGSSEKLFF. The gene calls are TRBV9 and TRBJ1-4, with 8 bases identical to TRBD1. Germline V lookup: CDR1 SGDLS, CDR2 YYNGEE. CDR3 length equals 14 residues. V lost 3 bases and J lost 7; bases outside the gene matches: 5. Complete variable domain (other parts from reference TRBV9 and TRBJ1-4): DSGVTQTPKHLITATGQRVTLRCSPRSGDLSVYWYQQSLDQGLQFLIQYYNGEERAKGNILERFSAQQFPDLHSELNLSSLELGDSALYFCASSGTGSSEKLFFGSGTQLSVL.

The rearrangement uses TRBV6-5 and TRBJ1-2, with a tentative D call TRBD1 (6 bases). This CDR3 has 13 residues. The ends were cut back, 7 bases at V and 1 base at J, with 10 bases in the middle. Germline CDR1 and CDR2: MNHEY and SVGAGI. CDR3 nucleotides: TGTGCCAGCACCAGGACAGTTAACTATGGCTACACCTTC. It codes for CASTRTVNYGYTF.

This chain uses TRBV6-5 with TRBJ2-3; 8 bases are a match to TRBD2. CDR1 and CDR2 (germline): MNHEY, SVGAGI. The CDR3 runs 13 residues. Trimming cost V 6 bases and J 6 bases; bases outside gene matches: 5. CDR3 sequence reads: CASSPGGVDTQYF. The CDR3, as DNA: TGTGCCAGCAGCCCCGGGGGGGTGGATACGCAGTATTTT.

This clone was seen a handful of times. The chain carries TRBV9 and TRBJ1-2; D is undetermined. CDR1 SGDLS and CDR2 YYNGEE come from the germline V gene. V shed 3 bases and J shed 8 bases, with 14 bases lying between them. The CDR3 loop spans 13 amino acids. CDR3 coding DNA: TGTGCCAGCAGCGGCAGTGTATACGACGGCTACACCTTC. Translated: CASSGSVYDGYTF. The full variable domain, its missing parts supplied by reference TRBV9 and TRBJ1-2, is DSGVTQTPKHLITATGQRVTLRCSPRSGDLSVYWYQQSLDQGLQFLIQYYNGEERAKGNILERFSAQQFPDLHSELNLSSLELGDSALYFCASSGSVYDGYTFGSGTRLTVV.

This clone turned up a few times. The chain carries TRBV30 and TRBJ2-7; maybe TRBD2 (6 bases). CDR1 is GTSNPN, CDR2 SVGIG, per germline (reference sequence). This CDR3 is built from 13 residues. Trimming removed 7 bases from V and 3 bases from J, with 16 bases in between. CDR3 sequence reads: CASGGLNRYEQYF. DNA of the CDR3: TGTGCCTCCGGGGGACTTAACCGCTACGAGCAGTACTTC.

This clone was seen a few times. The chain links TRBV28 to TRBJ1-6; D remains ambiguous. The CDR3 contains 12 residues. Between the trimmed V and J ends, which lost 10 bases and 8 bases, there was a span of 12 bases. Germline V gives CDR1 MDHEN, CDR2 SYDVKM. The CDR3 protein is CATRLTDSPLHF. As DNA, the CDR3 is TGTGCCACCCGGTTAACCGATTCACCCCTCCACTTT.

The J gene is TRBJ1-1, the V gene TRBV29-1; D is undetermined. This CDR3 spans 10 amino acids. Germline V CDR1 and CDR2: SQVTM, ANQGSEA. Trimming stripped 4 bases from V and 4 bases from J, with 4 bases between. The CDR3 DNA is TGCAGCGTTGTAGTCACTGAAGCTTTCTTT. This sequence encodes CSVVVTEAFF.

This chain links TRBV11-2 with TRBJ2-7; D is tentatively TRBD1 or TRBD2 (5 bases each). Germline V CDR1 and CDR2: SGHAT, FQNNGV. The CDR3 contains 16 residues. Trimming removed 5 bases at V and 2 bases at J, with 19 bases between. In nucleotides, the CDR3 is TGTGCCAGCAGCCCCCCCCGAGGGACCGCACCCTACGAGCAGTACTTC. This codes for CASSPPRGTAPYEQYF.